These 30 T cell receptor beta chains came from one sample sequenced in a study of untreated major depressive disorder (dated by TCRdb to 2017 to 2018). The method behind the library was the immunoSEQ multiplex PCR assay. TCRdb took over this immuneACCESS table, retaining in-frame rearrangements with V and J assigned. Such tables are incomplete; in checked studies, under half of the missing clones stem from an unresolved V gene, and the remainder is unexplained. Present in this sample are about 18,000 clones, 70% to 90% of which were seen just once. Clones ranked in the top ten supply roughly 0.82% of the sample. Sequencing was done on a sample of CD4+ T cells from PBMCs. These receptors originate from a woman aged 25-40 years in good health.

The V call is TRBV7-3, the J call TRBJ2-5, with D maybe TRBD1 (6 bases). The V end was cut by 8 bases, the J end by 5 bases, with 15 bases between. The germline V gene encodes CDR1 SGHTA and CDR2 FQGTGA. This CDR3 has 13 amino acids. This CDR3 reads CASARYRAETQYF. In DNA, the CDR3 is TGTGCCAGCGCACGGTACAGGGCTGAGACCCAGTACTTC.

This chain links TRBV11-1 with TRBJ2-7; maybe TRBD1 (6 bases). With 9 bases removed from V and 6 bases from J, the gap between germline ends came to 15 bases. CDR3 length equals 12 residues. Germline V lookup: CDR1 SGHAT, CDR2 FQDESV (reference sequence). CDR3 nucleotide sequence: TGTGCCAGTCGTTTAGGGGGATGCGAGCAGTACTTC. Translating gives CASRLGGCEQYF.

V and J are TRBV11-1 and TRBJ1-5; D may be TRBD1 (5 bases). The germline V and J ends were trimmed by 5 bases and 1 base, with 15 bases remaining between them. This CDR3 has 16 residues. Germline V gene sequence: CDR1 SGHAT, CDR2 FQDESV (reference sequence). In DNA form, the CDR3 reads TGTGCCAGCAGCCGGACCCCCAGGGTAAGCAATCAGCCCCAGCATTTT. This translates into CASSRTPRVSNQPQHF. Using reference TRBV11-1 and TRBJ1-5 for the parts outside the CDR3, the full variable domain is EAEVAQSPRYKITEKSQAVAFWCDPISGHATLYWYRQILGQGPELLVQFQDESVVDDSQLPKDRFSAERLKGVDSTLKIQPAELGDSAMYLCASSRTPRVSNQPQHFGDGTRLSIL.

The chain combines TRBV5-4 with TRBJ2-5; 7 nucleotides agree with TRBD1. The germline V gene has CDR1 SGHNT and CDR2 YYREEE (reference sequence). This CDR3 contains 14 residues. The J segment lost 5 bases and the V segment lost 4 bases, leaving 8 bases of the junction unmatched. CDR3 coding DNA: TGTGCCAGCAGCCAGGGGACAGCGGTGGAGACCCAGTACTTC. Protein product: CASSQGTAVETQYF.

The V and J genes are TRBV7-2 and TRBJ1-2; D ambiguous. Per the germline V gene, CDR1 is SGHTA and CDR2 is FQGNSA. Trimming removed 3 bases from V and 4 bases from J, with 9 bases in between. The CDR3 spans 13 residues. As DNA, the CDR3 is TGTGCCAGCAGCTTGATTTTTAGCTATGGCTACACCTTC. Translation gives CASSLIFSYGYTF.

In DNA, the CDR3 is TGTGCCAGCAGTGGCCAAGCCGGGACTAAAGCCTATTACGAGCAGTACTTC. As protein: CASSGQAGTKAYYEQYF. The chain uses TRBV25-1 and TRBJ2-7; TRBD2 agrees at 7 bases. In germline, CDR1 is MGHDK, CDR2 SYGVNS. J was trimmed by 4 bases and V by 4 bases; bases with no gene match: 16. The CDR3 runs 17 residues.

This sequence joins TRBV6-5 and TRBJ1-5, with TRBD1 matching 7 bases. This CDR3 has 15 amino acids. With 4 bases clipped from V and 4 bases from J, the junction kept 7 bases outside the gene matches. Per the germline V gene, CDR1 is MNHEY and CDR2 is SVGAGI. CDR3 sequence: CASSSRTGGNQPQHF. The CDR3 DNA follows: TGTGCCAGCAGTTCCCGGACAGGCGGAAATCAGCCCCAGCATTTT.

This clone is a singleton in its sample. The chain uses TRBV7-8 and TRBJ2-7; tentative D call: TRBD1 (7 bases). The V gene lost 3 bases and the J gene lost 2 bases, with 14 bases spanning the gap. Per the germline V gene, CDR1 is SGHVS and CDR2 is FQNEAQ. The CDR3 spans 15 residues. CDR3 DNA: TGTGCCAGCAGCTTGAACAGGGGAGGCACCTACGAGCAGTACTTC. This translates into CASSLNRGGTYEQYF.

The rearrangement links TRBV15 to TRBJ1-1; tentative D call: TRBD1 (5 bases). Germline V gene data show CDR1 as LNHNV and CDR2 as YYDKDF (reference sequence). The CDR3 sequence is 13 residues long. Between the trimmed V and J ends, which lost 7 bases and 4 bases, there was a span of 13 bases. CDR3 sequence reads: CATTPGGGTEAFF. CDR3 nucleotide sequence: TGTGCCACCACCCCGGGGGGTGGCACTGAAGCTTTCTTT.

The gene calls are TRBV7-2 and TRBJ2-7; perhaps D is TRBD1 or TRBD2 (6 bases each). Trimming took off 6 bases at V and 4 bases at J, with 13 bases between the two ends. CDR3 length equals 13 residues. Germline V gives CDR1 SGHTA, CDR2 FQGNSA. The CDR3 here is CASSGTGRYEQYF. The DNA of the CDR3 is TGTGCCAGCAGTGGTACAGGGAGGTACGAGCAGTACTTC. Looking up the rest from reference TRBV7-2 and TRBJ2-7 gives the full variable domain: GAGVSQSPSNKVTEKGKDVELRCDPISGHTALYWYRQSLGQGLEFLIYFQGNSAPDKSGLPSDRFSAERTGGSVSTLTIQRTQQEDSAVYLCASSGTGRYEQYFGPGTRLTVT.

The genes are TRBV20-1 and TRBJ2-7; no clear D. The V gene's germline CDR1 is DFQATT and CDR2 SNEGSKA (reference sequence). V lost 3 bases, J lost 5 bases, and 5 bases lay in between. The CDR3 consists of 10 residues. The CDR3 DNA is TGCAGTGCTAGGAAGGACGAGCAGTACTTC. Translated, it gives CSARKDEQYF.

In this sample, this clone turned up once. The gene calls are TRBV5-3 and TRBJ2-3; 7 bases fit TRBD2. TRBV5-3 is annotated as an ORF whose role is uncertain. This CDR3 spans 16 amino acids. Trimming at V came to 0 bases and at J to 2 bases, leaving 6 bases not matched to a gene. The CDR3 region is CARSLEGGSPTDTQYF. The CDR3 bases are TGTGCCAGAAGCTTGGAAGGCGGGAGCCCCACAGATACGCAGTATTTT.

The chain employs TRBV2 and TRBJ2-3, with 12 bases aligning to TRBD1. Germline V CDR1 and CDR2: SNHLY, FYNNEI. The trim removed 5 bases at V and 4 bases at J, leaving 1 base unmatched. The CDR3 is 14 residues long. The CDR3 protein is CASSWDRGPDTQYF. The CDR3 DNA follows: TGTGCCAGCAGTTGGGACAGGGGGCCAGATACGCAGTATTTT.

The rearrangement joins TRBV30 to TRBJ1-4, with TRBD1 as a possible D gene (5 bases). The ends were cut back, 2 bases at V and 9 bases at J, with 10 bases in the middle. Looked up from germline, CDR1 is GTSNPN and CDR2 is SVGIG (reference sequence). The CDR3 is 12 amino acids. DNA for the CDR3: TGTGCCTGGAGTCAGCAGGGTCAAAAACTGTTTTTT. It yields the protein CAWSQQGQKLFF.

This clone was recorded only once. The rearrangement joins TRBV30 to TRBJ1-2; TRBD1 might be the D (5 bases). V was cut by 5 bases and J by 2 bases, with 12 bases left in between. The CDR3 spans 13 residues. Germline V lookup: CDR1 GTSNPN, CDR2 SVGIG (reference sequence). CDR3 amino acids: CAWVPQGNYGYTF. In DNA, the CDR3 is TGTGCCTGGGTACCGCAGGGAAACTATGGCTACACCTTC.

This chain connects TRBV2 to TRBJ2-1; 7 bases are a match to TRBD1. Germline CDR1 and CDR2: SNHLY and FYNNEI. The CDR3 contains 14 residues. V lost 3 bases, J lost 2 bases, and 1 base stayed unmatched. In DNA form, the CDR3 reads TGTGCCAGCAGTGACAGGGGGACCTACAATGAGCAGTTCTTC. Amino acid sequence: CASSDRGTYNEQFF.

The chain combines TRBV2 with TRBJ1-2; 7 bases align to TRBD1. This CDR3 contains 15 residues. CDR1 and CDR2 (germline): SNHLY, FYNNEI. V lost 3 bases to trimming and J lost 0 bases; unmatched junction nucleotides: 4. The CDR3 is CASSDAGGPNYGYTF. As DNA, the CDR3 is TGTGCCAGCAGTGACGCAGGGGGACCTAACTATGGCTACACCTTC.

This clone appeared a few times. The chain carries TRBV2 and TRBJ1-5; no clear D. V lost 3 bases and J 4 bases, leaving 7 bases between the germline ends. This CDR3 comprises 13 residues. Germline V gene lookup returns CDR1 SNHLY and CDR2 FYNNEI. CDR3 amino acids: CASSDWENQPQHF. Here the CDR3 DNA reads TGTGCCAGCAGTGATTGGGAAAATCAGCCCCAGCATTTT. Full variable domain (missing parts from reference TRBV2 and TRBJ1-5): EPEVTQTPSHQVTQMGQEVILRCVPISNHLYFYWYRQILGQKVEFLVSFYNNEISEKSEIFDDQFSVERPDGSNFTLKIRSTKLEDSAMYFCASSDWENQPQHFGDGTRLSIL.

The chain carries TRBV5-1 and TRBJ2-1; 15 nucleotides line up with TRBD2. The germline gives CDR1 SGHRS, CDR2 YFSETQ. The CDR3 totals 15 residues. The junction had 6 bases not matched to a gene; V was cut back by 4 bases and J by 10 bases. The CDR3 DNA sequence: TGCGCCAGCAGCCCTATAGGACTAGCGGGAGGGGAGCAGTTCTTC. Translation: CASSPIGLAGGEQFF.

The count of this clone is one. The rearrangement links TRBV7-2 to TRBJ2-3, with D maybe TRBD2 (5 bases). CDR1 SGHTA and CDR2 FQGNSA come from the germline V gene. V dropped 1 base and J dropped 1 base, with 6 bases sitting between them. The CDR3 has 14 residues. The CDR3 protein is CASSLGERTDTQYF. CDR3 in DNA: TGTGCCAGCAGCTTAGGGGAGCGCACAGATACGCAGTATTTT. Full variable domain (remainder filled in from reference TRBV7-2 and TRBJ2-3): GAGVSQSPSNKVTEKGKDVELRCDPISGHTALYWYRQSLGQGLEFLIYFQGNSAPDKSGLPSDRFSAERTGGSVSTLTIQRTQQEDSAVYLCASSLGERTDTQYFGPGTRLTVL.

In this sample, this clone turned up a few times. The gene calls are TRBV5-4 and TRBJ1-2; D may be TRBD1 (5 bases). Trimming left V 3 bases short and J 3 bases short, with 12 bases between. CDR3 size: 14 residues. Germline CDR1 is SGHNT and CDR2 is YYREEE (reference sequence). In DNA, the CDR3 is TGTGCCAGCAGCTCAAACCAGGGTGACTATGGCTACACCTTC. Protein: CASSSNQGDYGYTF.

This clone was detected only a few times. The chain has TRBV28 and TRBJ2-7, with TRBD2 matching over 9 bases. The CDR3 contains 15 residues. CDR1 and CDR2 (germline): MDHEN, SYDVKM. The J segment lost 2 bases and the V segment lost 5 bases, leaving 7 bases of the junction unmatched. As DNA, the CDR3 is TGTGCCAGCAGTCCCTTAGCGGGAGTCACCTACGAGCAGTACTTC. Translated: CASSPLAGVTYEQYF.

The chain couples TRBV7-8 to TRBJ2-5; D possibly corresponds to TRBD2 (6 bases). CDR3 length: 15 amino acids. V was shortened by 0 bases and J by 4 bases, with 12 bases between the two germline ends. In germline, CDR1 is SGHVS, CDR2 FQNEAQ. The CDR3: CASSLAPSAAETQYF. The DNA for the CDR3 is TGTGCCAGCAGCTTAGCCCCTAGCGCCGCAGAGACCCAGTACTTC.

This rearrangement joins TRBV18 to TRBJ1-1; unclear D gene. The CDR3 contains 15 residues. With 4 bases removed from V and 1 base from J, the gap between germline ends came to 13 bases. CDR1 and CDR2 (germline): KGHSH, LQKENI. The chain's CDR3 is CASSLSGSGNTEAFF. The CDR3 DNA follows: TGTGCCAGCTCACTTTCGGGCAGTGGGAACACTGAAGCTTTCTTT. Full variable domain (missing parts from reference TRBV18 and TRBJ1-1): NAGVMQNPRHLVRRRGQEARLRCSPMKGHSHVYWYRQLPEEGLKFMVYLQKENIIDESGMPKERFSAEFPKEGPSILRIQQVVRGDSAAYFCASSLSGSGNTEAFFGQGTRLTVV.

The chain carries TRBV15 and TRBJ1-4, with a tentative D call TRBD1 (5 bases). The germline V gene encodes CDR1 LNHNV and CDR2 YYDKDF (reference sequence). There are 15 residues in the CDR3. V lost 5 bases, J lost 4 bases, and 14 bases lay in between. The CDR3 region has the DNA TGTGCCACCAGCCCAATGGGACGTTTTAATGAAAAACTGTTTTTT. It is translated as CATSPMGRFNEKLFF.

The chain has TRBV30 and TRBJ1-6; possible D gene TRBD1, 6 bases. Trimming stripped 4 bases from V and 6 bases from J, with 10 bases between. The CDR3 has 13 residues. Germline CDR1 reads GTSNPN; CDR2 reads SVGIG (reference sequence). CDR3 in amino acids: CAWTNRANSPLHF. CDR3 DNA sequence: TGTGCCTGGACTAACAGGGCTAATTCACCCCTCCACTTT.

The chain carries TRBV6-6 and TRBJ2-3; 9 nucleotides align to TRBD2. V was pared by 3 bases and J by 4 bases, with 8 bases of the junction left unmatched. Germline CDR1 reads MNHNY; CDR2 reads SVGAGI (reference sequence). This CDR3 comprises 16 residues. CDR3: CASSYRVAGVSDTQYF. The CDR3 nucleotides read TGTGCCAGCAGTTATAGGGTAGCGGGAGTTTCAGATACGCAGTATTTT.

CDR3 in amino acids: CASSPMDRGTKNIQYF. The CDR3 DNA sequence: TGTGCCAGCTCACCAATGGACAGGGGGACCAAAAACATTCAGTACTTC. The chain uses TRBV18 and TRBJ2-4; 10 bases map to TRBD1. Losses at the gene ends were 2 bases for V and 2 bases for J; bases not matched to a gene: 3. The CDR3 runs to 16 residues. CDR1 is KGHSH, CDR2 LQKENI, per germline.

V gene TRBV5-4 combines with J gene TRBJ2-3; 8 bases line up with TRBD2. CDR3 length: 16 residues. CDR1 and CDR2 (germline): SGHNT, YYREEE (reference sequence). Trimming cost V 4 bases and J 1 base; bases outside gene matches: 8. CDR3 coding DNA: TGTGCCAGCAGCGTTAGACTAGCGCAGCGCACAGATACGCAGTATTTT. As protein: CASSVRLAQRTDTQYF.

The rearrangement links TRBV18 to TRBJ1-5, with a weak D call TRBD1 (5 bases). Trimming took off 3 bases at V and 2 bases at J, with 8 bases between the two ends. CDR1 is KGHSH, CDR2 LQKENI, per germline. The CDR3 consists of 14 residues. The CDR3: CASSPQGGNQPQHF. The CDR3, as DNA: TGTGCCAGCTCACCGCAGGGCGGCAATCAGCCCCAGCATTTT.